Below are 27 T cell receptor beta chains sequenced from a single sample in a study of graft-versus-host responses after intestinal transplantation. Clones were sequenced by immunoSEQ multiplex PCR, and TCRdb holds only the in-frame ones, with some missing. Among tens of thousands of clones, less than 95% were seen once, and the ten largest hold 0.3% to 0.35%. Their antigens are not known. Here the sequenced sample was unstimulated CD4+ T cells sorted from spleen or lymph node cells, taken before transplant. These receptor sequences come from a human donor who was the organ donor for an intestinal transplant.

V is TRBV14 and J is TRBJ2-1, with 9 bases lining up with TRBD1. Germline trimming cut 4 bases from V and 7 bases from J; bases unmatched to any gene: 8. Per the germline V gene, CDR1 is SGHDN and CDR2 is FVKESK. The CDR3 is made up of 15 amino acids. The CDR3, as DNA: TGTGCCAGCAGCCCACACAGGGGGCAAGGGAATGAGCAGTTCTTC. It encodes CASSPHRGQGNEQFF.

The chain employs TRBV19 and TRBJ2-1, with D possibly TRBD2 on 7 matching bases. Trimming took off 7 bases at V and 4 bases at J, with 11 bases between the two ends. The CDR3 contains 13 residues. Germline CDR1 reads LNHDA; CDR2 reads SQIVND (reference sequence). The CDR3 sequence: CASTSGTYNEQFF. The CDR3 DNA reads as TGTGCCAGTACCAGCGGGACATACAATGAGCAGTTCTTC.

The chain uses TRBV6-1 and TRBJ2-7; TRBD1 aligns across 11 bases. Germline V gene lookup returns CDR1 MNHNS and CDR2 SASEGT. This CDR3 is 17 amino acids long. J lost 0 bases, V lost 2 bases, and 6 bases had no gene match. CDR3 sequence (DNA): TGTGCCAGCAGTGAATGGACAGGGGGCACTACCTCCTACGAGCAGTACTTC. As protein: CASSEWTGGTTSYEQYF.

The genes are TRBV6-1 and TRBJ2-7, with D hard to call. CDR1 and CDR2 (germline): MNHNS, SASEGT. CDR3 length equals 14 residues. Trimming took 7 bases from V and 4 from J, leaving 17 bases between them. Written as DNA, the CDR3 is TGTGCCAGCACCCCCACAGCACCATTATACGAGCAGTACTTC. Translating gives CASTPTAPLYEQYF.

For the CDR3, the DNA is TGTGCCAGCAGCCCGGGACACGTGAATTCACCCCTCCACTTT. It translates to CASSPGHVNSPLHF. The chain uses TRBV7-2 and TRBJ1-6, with D perhaps matching TRBD1 (6 bases). Germline CDR1 SGHTA, CDR2 FQGNSA. Trimming took off 5 bases at V and 7 bases at J, with 12 bases between the two ends. The CDR3 is made up of 14 amino acids.

The chain combines TRBV30 with TRBJ2-2; tentative D call: TRBD2 (7 bases). Germline CDR1 reads GTSNPN; CDR2 reads SVGIG (reference sequence). CDR3 length: 17 amino acids. V lost 3 bases and J 4 bases, leaving 21 bases between the germline ends. CDR3 sequence (DNA): TGTGCCTGGAGCGTAAGAATTCGTGGGGGGGCCACCGGGGAGCTGTTTTTT. Its protein product is CAWSVRIRGGATGELFF.

V and J are TRBV21-1 and TRBJ1-2; the table calls TRBD1, which could not be checked here. TRBV21-1 counts as a pseudogene. The CDR3 runs 14 residues. CDR3 loop: CASSKEGEFYGYTF. DNA for the CDR3: TGTGCCAGCAGCAAAGAGGGGGAGTTCTATGGCTACACCTTC.

This clone has just one count. The rearrangement joins TRBV29-1 to TRBJ2-1; 9 positions agree with TRBD2. The junction had 9 bases not matched to a gene; V was cut back by 5 bases and J by 7 bases. The CDR3 has 14 residues. The germline gives CDR1 SQVTM, CDR2 ANQGSEA. The CDR3 nucleotides are TGCAGCGTTCGGCGGGGGGGCGGGAGGAATGAGCAGTTCTTC. Translated, it gives CSVRRGGGRNEQFF.

The rearrangement links TRBV15 to TRBJ2-7; a weak D match, TRBD1 (6 bases). CDR1 and CDR2 from the germline V gene are LNHNV and YYDKDF (reference sequence). Between the trimmed V and J ends, which lost 2 bases and 0 bases, there was a span of 11 bases. This CDR3 is 15 amino acids long. CDR3 nucleotide sequence: TGTGCCACCAGCAGAAGAGGGGGAATCTCCTACGAGCAGTACTTC. Its translation is CATSRRGGISYEQYF.

The chain carries TRBV7-8 and TRBJ1-3; the D gene is possibly TRBD1 (5 bases). Trimming shortened V by 3 bases and J by 2 bases, and 11 bases separated the two germline ends. The CDR3 extends over 15 amino acids. Germline V gene sequence: CDR1 SGHVS, CDR2 FQNEAQ. In DNA, the CDR3 is TGTGCCAGCAGCTTTGGGGGGAGGACTGGAAACACCATATATTTT. This sequence encodes CASSFGGRTGNTIYF.

The chain combines TRBV5-1 with TRBJ2-5; 10 bases fit TRBD2. The germline V gene encodes CDR1 SGHRS and CDR2 YFSETQ. V trimming: 4 bases; J trimming: 2 bases; junction bases outside the gene matches: 11. CDR3 size: 17 residues. CDR3 in DNA: TGCGCCAGCAGCCCCGCTCGTGGACTAGCGGAACAAGAGACCCAGTACTTC. Translation gives CASSPARGLAEQETQYF.

The chain employs TRBV6-5 and TRBJ1-6, with no clear D. Trimming stripped 3 bases from V and 5 bases from J, with 11 bases between. Looked up from germline, CDR1 is MNHEY and CDR2 is SVGAGI. The CDR3 has 15 residues. The CDR3: CASSYGRRNNSPLHF. CDR3 DNA: TGTGCCAGCAGTTATGGGCGTAGGAATAATTCACCCCTCCACTTT.

The J gene is TRBJ2-7, the V gene TRBV4-2; the match to TRBD2 covers 12 bases. CDR1 and CDR2 from the germline V gene are LGHNA and YNFKEQ. The CDR3 spans 16 residues. Trimming took 3 bases from V and 2 from J; bases not matched to a gene: 5. The CDR3 DNA reads as TGTGCCAGCAGCCACCGGACTAGCGGGGACACCTACGAGCAGTACTTC. It is translated as CASSHRTSGDTYEQYF.

This chain links TRBV2 with TRBJ2-2; tentative D call: TRBD1 (6 bases). The CDR3 totals 12 residues. Germline values: CDR1 SNHLY, CDR2 FYNNEI. The ends were cut back, 7 bases at V and 6 bases at J, with 9 bases in the middle. The DNA of the CDR3 is TGTGCCAGCAAACAGGGAGCCGGGGAGCTGTTTTTT. Its translation is CASKQGAGELFF.

The gene calls are TRBV5-1 and TRBJ2-3; 8 nucleotides line up with TRBD1. Germline V gives CDR1 SGHRS, CDR2 YFSETQ. With V trimmed by 3 bases and J by 5 bases, 8 bases remained unmatched. The CDR3 totals 15 residues. CDR3 loop: CASSWGRGQLDTQYF. DNA of the CDR3: TGCGCCAGCAGCTGGGGCAGGGGGCAGTTAGATACGCAGTATTTT.

The chain carries TRBV7-8 and TRBJ2-3; 8 bases align to TRBD1. The CDR3 contains 16 residues. Germline V gene data show CDR1 as SGHVS and CDR2 as FQNEAQ. J gave up 5 bases and V 1 base, and 8 bases lay outside the gene matches. This CDR3 reads CASSLVSRGRGDTQYF. CDR3 nucleotides: TGTGCCAGCAGCTTAGTATCCAGGGGGCGTGGAGATACGCAGTATTTT. Full variable domain (missing parts from reference TRBV7-8 and TRBJ2-3): GAGVSQSPRYKVAKRGQDVALRCDPISGHVSLFWYQQALGQGPEFLTYFQNEAQLDKSGLPSDRFFAERPEGSVSTLKIQRTQQEDSAVYLCASSLVSRGRGDTQYFGPGTRLTVL.

The chain recombines TRBV19 with TRBJ2-1; 10 bases align to TRBD2. Germline V gene data show CDR1 as LNHDA and CDR2 as SQIVND (reference sequence). The CDR3 is made up of 13 amino acids. V trimming: 4 bases; J trimming: 9 bases; junction bases outside the gene matches: 3. CDR3 residues: CASSTSGRSEQFF. CDR3 bases: TGTGCCAGTAGTACTAGCGGGAGATCTGAGCAGTTCTTC. The whole variable domain, remainder taken from reference TRBV19 and TRBJ2-1, is DGGITQSPKYLFRKEGQNVTLSCEQNLNHDAMYWYRQDPGQGLRLIYYSQIVNDFQKGDIAEGYSVSREKKESFPLTVTSAQKNPTAFYLCASSTSGRSEQFFGPGTRLTVL.

The chain has TRBV5-1 and TRBJ2-1; 16 nucleotides align to TRBD2. The junction had 7 bases not matched to a gene; V was cut back by 4 bases and J by 9 bases. This CDR3 comprises 16 residues. The V gene's germline CDR1 is SGHRS and CDR2 YFSETQ. As DNA, the CDR3 is TGCGCCAGCAGCCGGGGACTAGCGGGAGGGCACAGTGAGCAGTTCTTC. Translation gives CASSRGLAGGHSEQFF. The full variable domain, in which reference TRBV5-1 and TRBJ2-1 provide the parts outside the CDR3, is KAGVTQTPRYLIKTRGQQVTLSCSPISGHRSVSWYQQTPGQGLQFLFEYFSETQRNKGNFPGRFSGRQFSNSRSEMNVSTLELGDSALYLCASSRGLAGGHSEQFFGPGTRLTVL.

The table lists this clone with a few counts. This rearrangement joins TRBV28 to TRBJ1-1; the match to TRBD1 covers 9 bases. J lost 1 base, V lost 3 bases, and 9 bases had no gene match. The length of the CDR3 is 17 residues. Germline values: CDR1 MDHEN, CDR2 SYDVKM. CDR3 sequence (DNA): TGTGCCAGCAGTTTGCCCGGGACAGGGATGGGGAACACTGAAGCTTTCTTT. Translating gives CASSLPGTGMGNTEAFF.

The chain recombines TRBV6-1 with TRBJ2-5, with 13 nucleotides matching TRBD2. The trim removed 3 bases at V and 1 base at J, leaving 8 bases unmatched. The CDR3 is 18 residues long. Germline CDR1 is MNHNS and CDR2 is SASEGT. The CDR3 region is CASSDVLAGGFVQETQYF. CDR3 nucleotide sequence: TGTGCCAGCAGTGACGTACTAGCGGGGGGGTTTGTCCAAGAGACCCAGTACTTC.

The chain links TRBV5-1 to TRBJ2-5; 8 nucleotides line up with TRBD2. Losses at the gene ends were 7 bases for V and 0 bases for J; bases not matched to a gene: 5. The CDR3 extends over 14 amino acids. In germline, CDR1 is SGHRS, CDR2 YFSETQ. CDR3: CASSLLADQETQYF. CDR3 nucleotides: TGCGCCAGCTCCCTACTAGCGGACCAAGAGACCCAGTACTTC.

This rearrangement joins TRBV15 to TRBJ2-1; TRBD2 matches 9 bases. The CDR3 is made up of 16 amino acids. Germline loops: CDR1 LNHNV, CDR2 YYDKDF (reference sequence). J lost 0 bases, V lost 2 bases, and 2 bases had no gene match. The DNA of the CDR3 is TGTGCCACCAGCAGAAGTAGCGGGAGCTCCTACAATGAGCAGTTCTTC. Translating gives CATSRSSGSSYNEQFF.

This clone came up a few times. V usage is TRBV29-1 and J usage is TRBJ1-3; TRBD1 matches 7 bases. Germline V gene data show CDR1 as SQVTM and CDR2 as ANQGSEA. J gave up 0 bases and V 1 base, and 6 bases lay outside the gene matches. The CDR3 is 16 residues long. CDR3 bases: TGCAGCGTTGAAGGCGGGAGGGGGCCCTCTGGAAACACCATATATTTT. Protein: CSVEGGRGPSGNTIYF.

This chain connects TRBV19 to TRBJ2-1, with D possibly TRBD1 on 7 matching bases. This CDR3 region has 15 residues. Between the trimmed V and J ends, which lost 5 bases and 1 base, there was a span of 12 bases. Looked up from germline, CDR1 is LNHDA and CDR2 is SQIVND (reference sequence). Written as DNA, the CDR3 is TGTGCCAGTAGTGGGGCAGGGGGGTCCTACAATGAGCAGTTCTTC. It translates to CASSGAGGSYNEQFF.

The chain combines TRBV7-6 with TRBJ2-7, with 10 bases aligning to TRBD1. Germline trimming cut 6 bases from V and 3 bases from J; bases unmatched to any gene: 8. This CDR3 is built from 15 residues. Germline values: CDR1 SGHVS, CDR2 FNYEAQ. The DNA of the CDR3 is TGTGCCAGCAGTCAAAGGACAGGGGGTTTCTACGAGCAGTACTTC. It codes for CASSQRTGGFYEQYF.

The V and J genes are TRBV2 and TRBJ2-4, with D perhaps TRBD2 (5 bases). From germline, CDR1 is SNHLY and CDR2 FYNNEI. The CDR3 consists of 14 residues. Trimming took 2 bases from V and 3 from J, leaving 8 bases between them. The CDR3 DNA sequence: TGTGCCAGCAGTGAACTCCGGGGCAAAAACATTCAGTACTTC. This encodes CASSELRGKNIQYF.

This chain joins TRBV2 and TRBJ1-2; D perhaps matches TRBD1 (5 bases). Looked up from germline, CDR1 is SNHLY and CDR2 is FYNNEI. This CDR3 spans 17 amino acids. Trimming stripped 6 bases from V and 2 bases from J, with 22 bases between. This CDR3 is CASSTPGLPQLNYGYTF. CDR3 sequence (DNA): TGTGCCAGCAGCACCCCGGGACTCCCCCAGCTAAACTATGGCTACACCTTC. The whole variable domain, filled in from reference TRBV2 and TRBJ1-2, reads EPEVTQTPSHQVTQMGQEVILRCVPISNHLYFYWYRQILGQKVEFLVSFYNNEISEKSEIFDDQFSVERPDGSNFTLKIRSTKLEDSAMYFCASSTPGLPQLNYGYTFGSGTRLTVV.